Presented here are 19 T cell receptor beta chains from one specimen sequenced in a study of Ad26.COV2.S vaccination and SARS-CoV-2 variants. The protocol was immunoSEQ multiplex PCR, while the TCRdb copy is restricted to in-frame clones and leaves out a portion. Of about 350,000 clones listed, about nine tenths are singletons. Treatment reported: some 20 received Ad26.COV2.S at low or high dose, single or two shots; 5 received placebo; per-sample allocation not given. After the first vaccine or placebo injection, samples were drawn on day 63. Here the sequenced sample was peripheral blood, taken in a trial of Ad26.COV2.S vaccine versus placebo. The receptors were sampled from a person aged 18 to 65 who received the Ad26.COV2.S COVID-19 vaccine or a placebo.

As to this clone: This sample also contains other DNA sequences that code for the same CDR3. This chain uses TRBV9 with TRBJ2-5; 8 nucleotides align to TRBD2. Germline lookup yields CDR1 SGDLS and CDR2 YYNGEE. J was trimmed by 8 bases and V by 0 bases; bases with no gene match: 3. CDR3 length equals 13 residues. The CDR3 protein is CASSVAAGETQYF. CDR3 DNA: TGTGCCAGCAGCGTAGCAGCGGGAGAAACCCAGTACTTC.

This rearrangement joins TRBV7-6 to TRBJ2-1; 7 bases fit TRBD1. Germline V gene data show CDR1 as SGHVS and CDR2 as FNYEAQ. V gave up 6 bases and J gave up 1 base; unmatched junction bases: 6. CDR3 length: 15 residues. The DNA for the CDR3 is TGTGCCAGCAGGAAGGGACAGTGGTCCTACAATGAGCAGTTCTTC. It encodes CASRKGQWSYNEQFF.

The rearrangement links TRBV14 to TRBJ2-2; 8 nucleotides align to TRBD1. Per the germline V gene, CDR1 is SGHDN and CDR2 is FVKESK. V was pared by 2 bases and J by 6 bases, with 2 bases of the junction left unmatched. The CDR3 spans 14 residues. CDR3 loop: CASSQPQGAGELFF. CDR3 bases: TGTGCCAGCAGCCAACCACAGGGGGCCGGGGAGCTGTTTTTT.

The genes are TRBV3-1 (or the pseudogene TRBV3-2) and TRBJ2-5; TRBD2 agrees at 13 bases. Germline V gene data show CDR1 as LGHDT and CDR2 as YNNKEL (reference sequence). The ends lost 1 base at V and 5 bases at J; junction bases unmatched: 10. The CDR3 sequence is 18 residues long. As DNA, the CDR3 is TGTGCCAGCAGCCAAGTCCTAACTAGCGGGGGGGCTTCGGAGACCCAGTACTTC. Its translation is CASSQVLTSGGASETQYF.

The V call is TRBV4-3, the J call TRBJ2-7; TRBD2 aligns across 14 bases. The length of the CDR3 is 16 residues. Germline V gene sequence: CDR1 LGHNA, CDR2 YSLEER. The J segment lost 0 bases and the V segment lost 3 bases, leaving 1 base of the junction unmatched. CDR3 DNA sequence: TGCGCCAGCAGCCACGGGACTAGCGGGAGCTCCTACGAGCAGTACTTC. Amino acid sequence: CASSHGTSGSSYEQYF.

The CDR3 nucleotides are TGTGCCAGCAGCTCCCTACCGGGAAGATACAATGAGCAGTTCTTC. Translation: CASSSLPGRYNEQFF. The rearrangement joins TRBV11-3 to TRBJ2-1; possible D gene TRBD2, 5 bases. This CDR3 spans 15 amino acids. The V end was cut by 4 bases, the J end by 4 bases, with 14 bases between. The germline V gene has CDR1 SGHNT and CDR2 YENEEA.

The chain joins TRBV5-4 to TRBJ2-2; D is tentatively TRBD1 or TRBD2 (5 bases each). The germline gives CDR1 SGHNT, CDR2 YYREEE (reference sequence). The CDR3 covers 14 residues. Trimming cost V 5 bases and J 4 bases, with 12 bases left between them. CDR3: CASSYGTSTGELFF. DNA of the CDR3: TGTGCCAGCAGTTACGGGACCAGCACCGGGGAGCTGTTTTTT.

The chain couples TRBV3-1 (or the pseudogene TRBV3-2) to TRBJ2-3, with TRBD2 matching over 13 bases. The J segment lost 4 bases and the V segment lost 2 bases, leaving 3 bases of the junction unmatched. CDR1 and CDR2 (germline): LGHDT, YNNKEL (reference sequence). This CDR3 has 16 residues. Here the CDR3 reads CASSQHGLAGADTQYF. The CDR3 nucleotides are TGTGCCAGCAGCCAACACGGACTAGCGGGAGCAGATACGCAGTATTTT.

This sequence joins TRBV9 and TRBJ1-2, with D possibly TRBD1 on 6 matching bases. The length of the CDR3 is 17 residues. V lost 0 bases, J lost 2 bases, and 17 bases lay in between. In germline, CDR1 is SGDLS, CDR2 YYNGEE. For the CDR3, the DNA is TGTGCCAGCAGCGTAGGCGGCACCGGGACACAGAACTATGGCTACACCTTC. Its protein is CASSVGGTGTQNYGYTF. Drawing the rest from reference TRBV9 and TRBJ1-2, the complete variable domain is DSGVTQTPKHLITATGQRVTLRCSPRSGDLSVYWYQQSLDQGLQFLIQYYNGEERAKGNILERFSAQQFPDLHSELNLSSLELGDSALYFCASSVGGTGTQNYGYTFGSGTRLTVV.

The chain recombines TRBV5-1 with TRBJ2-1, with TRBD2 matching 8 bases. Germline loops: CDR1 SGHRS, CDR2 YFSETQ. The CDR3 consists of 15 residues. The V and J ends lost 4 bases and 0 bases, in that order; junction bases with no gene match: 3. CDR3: CASSIAGGSYNEQFF. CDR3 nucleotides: TGCGCCAGCAGCATCGCGGGGGGCTCCTACAATGAGCAGTTCTTC.

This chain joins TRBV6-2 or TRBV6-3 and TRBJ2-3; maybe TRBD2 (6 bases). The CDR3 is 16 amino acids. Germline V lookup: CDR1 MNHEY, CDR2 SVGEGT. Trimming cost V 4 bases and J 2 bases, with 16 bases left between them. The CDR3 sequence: CASSSPVREATDTQYF. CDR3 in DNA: TGTGCCAGCAGTTCGCCCGTGAGGGAGGCCACAGATACGCAGTATTTT.

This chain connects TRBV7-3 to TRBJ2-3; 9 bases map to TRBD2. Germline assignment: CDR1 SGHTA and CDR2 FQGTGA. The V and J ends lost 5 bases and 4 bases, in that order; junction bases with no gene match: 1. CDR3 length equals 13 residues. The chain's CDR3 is CASSERGADTQYF. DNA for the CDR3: TGTGCCAGCAGCGAGCGGGGGGCAGATACGCAGTATTTT. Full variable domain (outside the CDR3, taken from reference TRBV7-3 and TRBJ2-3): GAGVSQTPSNKVTEKGKYVELRCDPISGHTALYWYRQSLGQGPEFLIYFQGTGAADDSGLPNDRFFAVRPEGSVSTLKIQRTERGDSAVYLCASSERGADTQYFGPGTRLTVL.

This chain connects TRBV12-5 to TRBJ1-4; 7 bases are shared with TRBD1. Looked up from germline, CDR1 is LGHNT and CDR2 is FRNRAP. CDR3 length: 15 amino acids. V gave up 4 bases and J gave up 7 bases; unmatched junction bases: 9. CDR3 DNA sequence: TGTGCTAGTGGTTCATTTAAACAGGGGTCTGAAAAACTGTTTTTT. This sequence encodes CASGSFKQGSEKLFF.

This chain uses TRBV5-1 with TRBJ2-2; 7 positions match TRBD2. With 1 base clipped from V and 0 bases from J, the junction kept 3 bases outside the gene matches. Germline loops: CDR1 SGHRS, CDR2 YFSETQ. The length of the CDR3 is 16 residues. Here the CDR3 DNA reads TGCGCCAGCAGCTTGTTGAGCGGGGCGAACACCGGGGAGCTGTTTTTT. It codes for CASSLLSGANTGELFF. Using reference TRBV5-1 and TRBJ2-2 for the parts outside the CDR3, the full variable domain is KAGVTQTPRYLIKTRGQQVTLSCSPISGHRSVSWYQQTPGQGLQFLFEYFSETQRNKGNFPGRFSGRQFSNSRSEMNVSTLELGDSALYLCASSLLSGANTGELFFGEGSRLTVL.

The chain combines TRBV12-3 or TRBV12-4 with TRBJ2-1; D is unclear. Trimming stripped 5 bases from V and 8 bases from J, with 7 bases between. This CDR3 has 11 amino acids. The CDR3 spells CASSPRDEQFF. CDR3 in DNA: TGTGCCAGCAGTCCGAGAGATGAGCAGTTCTTC.

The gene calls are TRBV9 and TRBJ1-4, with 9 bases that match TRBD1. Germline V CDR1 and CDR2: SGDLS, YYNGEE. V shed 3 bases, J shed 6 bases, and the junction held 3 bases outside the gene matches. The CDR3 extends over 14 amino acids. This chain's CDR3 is CASSAWTGDEKLFF. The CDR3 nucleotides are TGTGCCAGCAGCGCATGGACAGGGGATGAAAAACTGTTTTTT.

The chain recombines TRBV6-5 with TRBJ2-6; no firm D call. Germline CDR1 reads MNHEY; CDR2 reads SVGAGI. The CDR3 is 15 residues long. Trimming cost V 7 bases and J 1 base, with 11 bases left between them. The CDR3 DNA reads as TGTGCCAGCATTTGGGCCGTTTCTGGGGCCAACGTCCTGACTTTC. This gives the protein CASIWAVSGANVLTF.

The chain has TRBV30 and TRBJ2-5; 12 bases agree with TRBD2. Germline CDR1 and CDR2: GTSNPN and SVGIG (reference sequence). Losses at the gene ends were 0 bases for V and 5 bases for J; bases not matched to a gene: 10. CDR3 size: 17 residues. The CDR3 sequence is CAWSVLLAGGPSETQYF. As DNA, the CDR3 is TGTGCCTGGAGTGTACTGCTAGCGGGGGGGCCGAGTGAGACCCAGTACTTC.

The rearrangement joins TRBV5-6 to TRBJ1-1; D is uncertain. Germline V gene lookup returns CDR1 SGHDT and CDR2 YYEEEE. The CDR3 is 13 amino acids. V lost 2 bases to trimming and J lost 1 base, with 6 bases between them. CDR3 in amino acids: CASSFHQNTEAFF. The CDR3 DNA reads TGTGCCAGCAGCTTTCACCAGAACACTGAAGCTTTCTTT.